Listed below are T cell receptor beta chains from one sample, sequenced in a study of blood T cell repertoires in COVID-19. The data were produced by immunoSEQ multiplex PCR, yet TCRdb's version contains in-frame clones alone and is incomplete. The sample contains about 120,000 clones, about 86% of which appear only once. Sample: peripheral blood. The receptor source for this set is a woman aged 50 to 65 with acute or convalescent COVID-19. The CDR3 runs from the conserved cysteine through the conserved F or W. D genes are given only for firm matches. Rows may omit the clone size; those that give it use once, few, many or a size class.

j_call,cdr3_length,d_call,v_call,clone_size,cdr3_nt,cdr3_aa
TRBJ1-3,18,NA,TRBV3-1/TRBV3-2,NA,TGTGCCAGCAGCCACGGGGACATCGGGGGGCGTCGTGGAAACACCATATATTTT,CASSHGDIGGRRGNTIYF
TRBJ2-3,16,NA,TRBV9,NA,TGTGCCAGCAGCGTAGGGAGGGGAGGAGGCACAGATACGCAGTATTTT,CASSVGRGGGTDTQYF
TRBJ1-1,14,NA,TRBV2,NA,TGTGCCAGCAGTGACCTCGTTTTGAACACTGAAGCTTTCTTT,CASSDLVLNTEAFF
TRBJ2-3,15,NA,TRBV24-1,many,TGTGCCACCAGTTTCGGCGACGGGGGCACAGATACGCAGTATTTT,CATSFGDGGTDTQYF
TRBJ1-4,15,NA,TRBV15,NA,TGTGCCACCAGCAGAAGACAGGAGCCGAATGAAAAACTGTTTTTT,CATSRRQEPNEKLFF
TRBJ2-2,16,NA,TRBV5-6,once,TGTGCCAGCAGCCCCTTAGGCAGGGATGGCACCGGGGAGCTGTTTTTT,CASSPLGRDGTGELFF
TRBJ1-2,15,TRBD1,TRBV6-6,NA,TGTGCCAGCAGTGGACAGGGGGATACTAACTATGGCTACACCTTC,CASSGQGDTNYGYTF
TRBJ1-2,16,NA,TRBV4-1,NA,TGCGCCAGCAGCCAAGGGGCGGCGGGGGTGAACGATGGCTACACCTTC,CASSQGAAGVNDGYTF
TRBJ2-2,17,NA,TRBV30,once,TGTGCCTGGAGTCCCATACGAGGAACAGGAAGTACCGGGGAGCTGTTTTTT,CAWSPIRGTGSTGELFF
TRBJ2-5,11,NA,TRBV7-7,NA,TGTGCCAGCAGTCCTCTTGAGACCCAGTACTTC,CASSPLETQYF
TRBJ2-7,14,TRBD1,TRBV6-5,few,TGTGCCAGCAGATCCGGGACAGGGGTCCACGAGCAGTACTTC,CASRSGTGVHEQYF
TRBJ2-5,14,TRBD1,TRBV5-4,NA,TGTGCCAGCAGCTTCCAGGGGGCTAAGGAGACCCAGTACTTC,CASSFQGAKETQYF
TRBJ2-7,14,NA,TRBV19,once,TGTGCCAGTATGGGCGGGTCCTTCCCCTACGAGCAGTACTTC,CASMGGSFPYEQYF
TRBJ1-3,15,NA,TRBV11-2,NA,TGTGCCAGCAGCTATACAGCGGGCTCTGGAAACACCATATATTTT,CASSYTAGSGNTIYF
TRBJ2-5,16,TRBD2,TRBV5-1,NA,TGCGCCAGCAGCTTGGCACCTAGCGGGGGATGGGAGACCCAGTACTTC,CASSLAPSGGWETQYF
TRBJ1-1,18,NA,TRBV11-2,NA,TGTGCCAGCAGCCCCGGCGGTTACGTAGCGGGCCGGAACACTGAAGCTTTCTTT,CASSPGGYVAGRNTEAFF
TRBJ2-3,13,NA,TRBV4-3,NA,TGCGCCAGCAGACGATCGGGGACAGATACGCAGTATTTT,CASRRSGTDTQYF